Presented here are 26 T cell receptor beta chains from one specimen sequenced in a study of T cells in localized non-small cell lung cancer. Using immunoSEQ multiplex PCR, the repertoire was profiled, and TCRdb retains in-frame clones only, with some absent. The table lists 100,000 to 150,000 clones, around 89% of them singletons. The source material was peripheral blood, sampled before any cancer treatment. The origin of the receptors is a female donor aged 60 or older with stage I lung adenocarcinoma.

This rearrangement joins TRBV9 to TRBJ1-2; no clear D. The CDR3 runs to 15 residues. Germline-derived CDR1 and CDR2 are SGDLS and YYNGEE. The V and J ends lost 0 bases and 4 bases respectively, with 13 bases between them. The CDR3 loop is CASSVGGYSSYGYTF. The DNA for the CDR3 is TGTGCCAGCAGCGTAGGGGGATATTCTAGCTATGGCTACACCTTC.

The chain employs TRBV30 and TRBJ1-2; 10 bases agree with TRBD1. After removal of 0 bases from V and 10 bases from J, the junction contained 11 bases not matched to a gene. The V gene's germline CDR1 is GTSNPN and CDR2 SVGIG (reference sequence). The CDR3 spans 15 residues. In DNA form, the CDR3 reads TGTGCCTGGAGTGTACCTGGGACAGGGGAGGACGACTACACCTTC. This sequence encodes CAWSVPGTGEDDYTF.

The table lists this clone with a count of one. The rearrangement joins TRBV7-9 to TRBJ2-1; D gene uncertain. Trimming left V 3 bases short and J 10 bases short, with 10 bases between. The CDR3 covers 12 residues. Germline V lookup: CDR1 SEHNR, CDR2 FQNEAQ (reference sequence). The CDR3 is CASSFGASEQFF. CDR3 nucleotides: TGTGCCAGCAGCTTTGGAGCGTCGGAGCAGTTCTTC.

The chain links TRBV10-3 to TRBJ2-5, with 8 positions matching TRBD1. There are 13 residues in the CDR3. Trimming at V came to 6 bases and at J to 4 bases, leaving 4 bases not matched to a gene. Germline CDR1 reads ENHRY; CDR2 reads SYGVKD. The CDR3 coding sequence is TGTGCCATCAGCGGGACAGGTGGAGAGACCCAGTACTTC. It yields the protein CAISGTGGETQYF.

The genes are TRBV5-1 and TRBJ2-5; 9 bases align to TRBD1. With V trimmed by 3 bases and J by 9 bases, 6 bases remained unmatched. Germline CDR1 and CDR2: SGHRS and YFSETQ. This CDR3 spans 13 amino acids. The CDR3 region is CASSWTGAPPQYF. The CDR3 DNA sequence: TGCGCCAGCAGCTGGACAGGGGCCCCTCCCCAGTACTTC.

The chain recombines TRBV4-1 with TRBJ2-7, with TRBD2 matching over 12 bases. Germline V lookup: CDR1 MGHRA, CDR2 YSYEKL. Germline trimming cut 0 bases from V and 7 bases from J; bases unmatched to any gene: 4. The CDR3 sequence is 15 residues long. The CDR3 DNA sequence: TGCGCCAGCAGCCAAGATATAACTAGCGGGAGGGAGCAGTACTTC. It is translated as CASSQDITSGREQYF.

CDR3 DNA: TGTGCCAGCAGCAAAACTAGCGGGAGGGCTGACGAGCAGTACTTC. This sequence encodes CASSKTSGRADEQYF. The rearrangement uses TRBV7-9 and TRBJ2-7, with 13 bases that match TRBD2. From germline, CDR1 is SEHNR and CDR2 FQNEAQ (reference sequence). CDR3 length: 15 residues. V gave up 5 bases and J gave up 5 bases; unmatched junction bases: 6. Full variable domain (outside the CDR3, taken from reference TRBV7-9 and TRBJ2-7): DTGVSQNPRHKITKRGQNVTFRCDPISEHNRLYWYRQTLGQGPEFLTYFQNEAQLEKSRLLSDRFSAERPKGSFSTLEIQRTEQGDSAMYLCASSKTSGRADEQYFGPGTRLTVT.

J is TRBJ2-1 and V is TRBV11-3; the match to TRBD2 covers 16 bases. The germline V gene has CDR1 SGHNT and CDR2 YENEEA. With V trimmed by 5 bases and J by 8 bases, 9 bases remained unmatched. The CDR3 spans 17 residues. In DNA form, the CDR3 reads TGTGCCAGCAGCCCATCCGGGACTAGCGGGAGGGAGGATGAGCAGTTCTTC. Protein sequence: CASSPSGTSGREDEQFF.

In its sample, this clone was seen once. This chain joins TRBV7-9 and TRBJ1-1; D unresolved. The CDR3 is 13 residues long. Germline lookup yields CDR1 SEHNR and CDR2 FQNEAQ (reference sequence). Trimming took off 1 base at V and 4 bases at J, with 7 bases between the two ends. The CDR3 region has the DNA TGTGCCAGCAGCTTAGATATTGGCACTGAAGCTTTCTTT. Amino acids: CASSLDIGTEAFF.

The chain joins TRBV7-8 to TRBJ1-1; D uncertain. The V end was cut by 5 bases, the J end by 3 bases, with 10 bases between. Germline CDR1 reads SGHVS; CDR2 reads FQNEAQ. This CDR3 has 13 amino acids. The CDR3 DNA is TGTGCCAGCAGCCCTCTTCTACACACTGAAGCTTTCTTT. This translates into CASSPLLHTEAFF.

The chain carries TRBV28 and TRBJ2-6, with unresolved D. Trimming took off 5 bases at V and 4 bases at J, with 9 bases between the two ends. The CDR3 runs to 14 residues. CDR1 and CDR2 (germline): MDHEN, SYDVKM. In DNA, the CDR3 is TGTGCCAGCAGTATCGTTGGAGGGGCCAACGTCCTGACTTTC. This translates into CASSIVGGANVLTF.

The CDR3, as DNA: TGTGCCAGCACCCAACTAGCGGGAAAGACCGGGGAGCTGTTTTTT. Encoded protein: CASTQLAGKTGELFF. The V gene is TRBV6-4, the J gene TRBJ2-2; 10 bases fit TRBD2. The CDR3 sequence is 15 residues long. CDR1 is MRHNA and CDR2 is SNTAGT in the germline V gene. Trimming at V came to 7 bases and at J to 5 bases, leaving 7 bases not matched to a gene.

The chain couples TRBV29-1 to TRBJ2-3; no definite D call. Deletions cut 7 bases from V and 1 base from J, with 15 bases between. Germline assignment: CDR1 SQVTM and CDR2 ANQGSEA. This CDR3 spans 14 amino acids. For the CDR3, the DNA is TGCAGCGCGAGCCCATATGGGGGCACAGATACGCAGTATTTT. Encoded protein: CSASPYGGTDTQYF.

The chain combines TRBV7-8 with TRBJ1-1; the match to TRBD1 covers 8 bases. Germline values: CDR1 SGHVS, CDR2 FQNEAQ. The CDR3 runs 15 residues. With V trimmed by 3 bases and J by 4 bases, 7 bases remained unmatched. The CDR3 DNA reads TGTGCCAGCAGCTTCTTACAGGGGGTTCGCACTGAAGCTTTCTTT. Its protein is CASSFLQGVRTEAFF. The full variable domain, its missing parts supplied by reference TRBV7-8 and TRBJ1-1, is GAGVSQSPRYKVAKRGQDVALRCDPISGHVSLFWYQQALGQGPEFLTYFQNEAQLDKSGLPSDRFFAERPEGSVSTLKIQRTQQEDSAVYLCASSFLQGVRTEAFFGQGTRLTVV.

The V gene is TRBV5-4, the J gene TRBJ1-1; D may be TRBD1 (5 bases). V lost 7 bases and J lost 1, with 11 bases in between. CDR1 SGHNT and CDR2 YYREEE come from the germline V gene (reference sequence). The CDR3 covers 13 residues. CDR3 bases: TGTGCCAGCTACAGGCAGCGGAACACTGAAGCTTTCTTT. It encodes CASYRQRNTEAFF. Based on the CDR3 plus reference TRBV5-4 and TRBJ1-1, the full variable domain is ETGVTQSPTHLIKTRGQQVTLRCSSQSGHNTVSWYQQALGQGPQFIFQYYREEENGRGNFPPRFSGLQFPNYSSELNVNALELDDSALYLCASYRQRNTEAFFGQGTRLTVV.

The chain employs TRBV2 and TRBJ2-3; 10 bases are shared with TRBD2. Germline CDR1 SNHLY, CDR2 FYNNEI. The CDR3 totals 15 residues. V lost 3 bases to trimming and J lost 2 bases; unmatched junction nucleotides: 2. The CDR3 region is CASSESGRATDTQYF. Written as DNA, the CDR3 is TGTGCCAGCAGTGAGAGCGGGAGGGCCACAGATACGCAGTATTTT.

A single count supports this clone. The CDR3: CASRYSGHSLRRGTEAFF. The CDR3 nucleotides are TGCGCCAGCAGATACTCCGGGCATTCCCTCAGAAGGGGGACTGAAGCTTTCTTT. The chain is built from TRBV10-1 and TRBJ1-1; a weak D match, TRBD1 (6 bases). Germline V lookup: CDR1 WNHNN, CDR2 SYGVQD (reference sequence). The CDR3 has 18 amino acids. Trimming took 6 bases from V and 5 from J, leaving 28 bases between them.

Written as DNA, the CDR3 is TGTGCCGGACAAGGGTGGGGTGCGGGAGAGTATGAGCAGTTCTTC. Amino acids: CAGQGWGAGEYEQFF. This chain connects TRBV6-1 to TRBJ2-1; TRBD2 matches at 7 bases. Germline trimming cut 11 bases from V and 8 bases from J; bases unmatched to any gene: 18. The CDR3 runs 15 residues. Germline-derived CDR1 and CDR2 are MNHNS and SASEGT.

The chain uses TRBV5-4 and TRBJ1-2; D is uncertain. CDR3 length: 14 residues. With 5 bases removed from V and 2 bases from J, the gap between germline ends came to 13 bases. The V gene's germline CDR1 is SGHNT and CDR2 YYREEE (reference sequence). CDR3 sequence reads: CASRLMALNYGYTF. Written as DNA, the CDR3 is TGTGCCAGCAGACTCATGGCCTTAAACTATGGCTACACCTTC.

In its sample, this clone was seen once. This chain joins TRBV7-9 and TRBJ2-1; 10 bases fit TRBD2. The length of the CDR3 is 18 residues. Germline trimming cut 5 bases from V and 2 bases from J; bases unmatched to any gene: 12. Germline lookup yields CDR1 SEHNR and CDR2 FQNEAQ (reference sequence). The CDR3 bases are TGTGCCAGCAGCCGTTTACCCCCCGGGACTAGCGCCTACAATGAGCAGTTCTTC. Translated, it gives CASSRLPPGTSAYNEQFF.

The rearrangement uses TRBV6-5 and TRBJ1-5, with 7 bases that match TRBD1. With V trimmed by 7 bases and J by 3 bases, 9 bases remained unmatched. There are 15 residues in the CDR3. The germline gives CDR1 MNHEY, CDR2 SVGAGI. CDR3 nucleotides: TGTGCCAGCAATAAGGGACAGCCATTCAATCAGCCCCAGCATTTT. Translating gives CASNKGQPFNQPQHF.

This clone has just a few counts. The chain is built from TRBV19 and TRBJ1-1; D not resolved. From germline, CDR1 is LNHDA and CDR2 SQIVND (reference sequence). This CDR3 contains 14 residues. V was shortened by 6 bases and J by 1 base, with 12 bases between the two germline ends. As DNA, the CDR3 is TGTGCCAGTAGGGACCCTAAACCGAACACTGAAGCTTTCTTT. Translating it yields CASRDPKPNTEAFF.

This chain connects TRBV5-4 to TRBJ2-1; possible D gene TRBD2, 5 bases. This CDR3 has 13 residues. CDR1 is SGHNT and CDR2 is YYREEE in the germline V gene (reference sequence). V was clipped by 4 bases and J by 10 bases, with 15 bases between them. CDR3 sequence: CASSPRSGREQFF. The DNA for the CDR3 is TGTGCCAGCAGCCCACGGAGCGGTCGGGAGCAGTTCTTC.

The V gene is TRBV5-1, the J gene TRBJ2-1, with TRBD2 as a possible D gene (5 bases). Germline V gives CDR1 SGHRS, CDR2 YFSETQ. This CDR3 contains 15 residues. Trimming stripped 0 bases from V and 5 bases from J, with 12 bases between. CDR3 sequence: CASSLALKTNNEQFF. CDR3 DNA sequence: TGCGCCAGCAGCTTGGCCCTCAAGACTAACAATGAGCAGTTCTTC.

This clone was detected once. The genes are TRBV6-1 and TRBJ2-6; D not resolved. Trimming removed 6 bases at V and 2 bases at J, with 11 bases between. The CDR3 contains 15 residues. CDR1 and CDR2 (germline): MNHNS, SASEGT. The CDR3 DNA reads TGTGCCAGCAGGAACCTCGAGGCTGGGGCCAACGTCCTGACTTTC. Protein sequence: CASRNLEAGANVLTF.

V and J are TRBV7-9 and TRBJ2-2; TRBD2 is a possible D gene (6 bases). This CDR3 has 17 residues. With 1 base removed from V and 1 base from J, the gap between germline ends came to 13 bases. Germline assignment: CDR1 SEHNR and CDR2 FQNEAQ (reference sequence). The CDR3 reads CASSLGRGIRNTGELFF. The DNA of the CDR3 is TGTGCCAGCAGCTTAGGGCGCGGGATTAGGAACACCGGGGAGCTGTTTTTT.